This is a list of T cell receptor beta chains from one sample in a study of beta chain features in type 1 diabetes. Method: immunoSEQ multiplex PCR; TCRdb's copy keeps in-frame clones and lacks some. The table has 850,000 to 900,000 clones, roughly a sixth seen once. Material: naive CD4+ T cells from blood. The receptors stem from a woman younger than 30 in good health. CDR3s include the opening cysteine and the closing phenylalanine or tryptophan. Fields, in order: V gene, CDR3 length, J gene, clone size, D gene, CDR3 DNA, CDR3 protein. A D gene is named only where the DNA matches it firmly. Where a row states a size, it is once, few, many or the class of an expanded clone; other rows omit it.

>TRBV27|16|TRBJ1-3|NA|NA
TGTGCCAGCAGCCCATCGACGGGAAGACGGCAAAACACCATATATTTT
CASSPSTGRRQNTIYF
>TRBV7-8|19|TRBJ2-2|NA|TRBD2
TGTGCCAGCAGCCCCGATAGGGTTGCGGGAGGGGGCCGTACCGGGGAGCTGTTTTTT
CASSPDRVAGGGRTGELFF
>TRBV29-1|17|TRBJ2-3|NA|TRBD2
TGCAGCGTCCTGGGGGTTGCGGGAGGGCCCAGCACAGATACGCAGTATTTT
CSVLGVAGGPSTDTQYF
>TRBV6-6|14|TRBJ2-7|NA|TRBD2
TGTGCCAGCAGTTATCGCGGGAGCTTGTACGAGCAGTACTTC
CASSYRGSLYEQYF
>TRBV7-2|16|TRBJ1-4|NA|TRBD1
TGTGCCAGCAGCTTCCCCGGACAGGGGGCTGATGAAAAACTGTTTTTT
CASSFPGQGADEKLFF
>TRBV6-5|12|TRBJ2-1|few|NA
TGTGCCACCTTTAGCCCGTACAATGAGCAGTTCTTC
CATFSPYNEQFF
>TRBV19|14|TRBJ1-5|few|NA
TGTGCCAGTAGTATATCAGGGGGCAATCAGCCCCAGCATTTT
CASSISGGNQPQHF
>TRBV9|13|TRBJ1-2|NA|TRBD1
TGTGCCAGCAGCATAGCGGACAGGCGCGGCTACACCTTC
CASSIADRRGYTF
>TRBV28|13|TRBJ2-1|few|NA
TGTGCCAGCAGTTACGGCGGACTCAATGAGCAGTTCTTC
CASSYGGLNEQFF
>TRBV5-1|12|TRBJ2-7|few|TRBD1
TGCGCCAGCAGCTTGAGGGGGCACGAGCAGTACTTC
CASSLRGHEQYF
>TRBV5-6|13|TRBJ2-7|NA|TRBD1
TGTGCCAGCAGCACGGGACAGCGCTACGAGCAGTACTTC
CASSTGQRYEQYF
>TRBV5-6|15|TRBJ2-7|NA|TRBD2
TGTGCCAGCAGCTTACTAGCGGGAGGGCCGGCCGAGCAGTACTTC
CASSLLAGGPAEQYF
>TRBV7-2|13|TRBJ2-7|NA|NA
TGTGCCAGCAGCTTAGAACCCCACGGACACACAACCTTC
CASSLEPHGHTTF
>TRBV18|14|TRBJ2-3|NA|NA
TGTGCCAGCTCACCTTCATTAAGAACAGATACGCAGTATTTT
CASSPSLRTDTQYF
>TRBV7-9|14|TRBJ2-5|NA|TRBD1
TGTGCCAGCCGACCGACAGGGAGTCAAGAGACCCAGTACTTC
CASRPTGSQETQYF
>TRBV4-3|15|TRBJ2-3|few|TRBD2
TGCGCCAGCAGCCAACTAGCGGGAACCACAGATACGCAGTATTTT
CASSQLAGTTDTQYF
>TRBV10-3|14|TRBJ2-7|NA|TRBD2
TGTGCCAACGCAAGGACTAGCGGGACCTACGAGCAGTACTTC
CANARTSGTYEQYF
>TRBV11-2|14|TRBJ2-1|NA|NA
TGTGCCAGCAGCAATCACGAGGGTCGGAGCCGCGAGTTCTTC
CASSNHEGRSREFF
>TRBV28|14|TRBJ1-4|few|TRBD1
TGTGCCAGCAGAACAGGGGGCTTAGATGAAAAACTGTTTTTT
CASRTGGLDEKLFF
>TRBV29-1|13|TRBJ2-7|few|TRBD2
TGCAGCGTTGACCTAGCGGGAGTTGGCGAGCAGTACTTC
CSVDLAGVGEQYF
>TRBV7-3|14|TRBJ2-3|NA|NA
TGTGCCAGCAGCTTAATGAATTTGGTGGGTAGGCAGTATTTT
CASSLMNLVGRQYF
>TRBV19|13|TRBJ1-5|NA|NA
TGTGCCAGTACGGAGGGGGGGAGTCAGCCCCAGCATTTT
CASTEGGSQPQHF
>TRBV20-1|11|TRBJ2-1|few|NA
TGCAGTGCACTTCATCGGGATGAGCAGTTCTTC
CSALHRDEQFF
>TRBV5-8|19|TRBJ2-6|NA|NA
TGTGCCAGCAGCTTGGTCCTCGGGCAGCCGAGCTCTGGGGCCAACGTCCTGACTTTC
CASSLVLGQPSSGANVLTF